Listed below are T cell receptor beta chains from one sample, sequenced in a study of tumor-infiltrating lymphocytes in primary liver carcinoma. TCRdb reanalysed the multiplex PCR reads using MiXCR and keeps one entry per CDR3 protein. The sample carries approximately 80,000 distinct CDR3 sequences, 69% recorded once. The sequencing sample was made of tumor-adjacent normal liver tissue. The source of these receptors is a man between 35 and 55 years old with primary liver carcinoma and hepatitis B virus infection. CDR3s include the opening cysteine and the closing phenylalanine or tryptophan. Each record gives: J gene, V gene, CDR3 protein.

TRBJ2-2,TRBV10-2,CASCLQGGLTVELFF
TRBJ2-3,TRBV6-1,CASSEGGSMDTQYF
TRBJ2-7,TRBV29-1,CSVASGWEMPYEQYF
TRBJ2-3,TRBV2,CTSSGTSGRNTQYF
TRBJ2-1,TRBV11-2,CASSLYRLIIEQFF
TRBJ2-5,TRBV11-2,CASSLDTWSSGRGEAQYF
TRBJ2-7,TRBV9,CASSASVSFGTFYEQNF
TRBJ2-2,TRBV6-6,CASAPRGWVTDKKELFF
TRBJ2-7,TRBV11-1,CASRSDSYEQYF
NA,TRBV5-4,CARSGLAGGRPDTQHF
TRBJ2-7,TRBV12-3/TRBV12-4,CASSPQGINPYEQYF
TRBJ1-5,TRBV24-1,CATSPGNNQPQHF
TRBJ1-1,TRBV11-2,CASSPGAGWNTEAFF
TRBJ1-1,TRBV4-3,CASSQFSYGEAFF
TRBJ2-2,TRBV7-9,CASSFTTGELFF
TRBJ1-4,TRBV6-6,CASSYLGQANEKLFF
TRBJ2-2,TRBV11-2,CASSSRTSHTGELFF
TRBJ1-1,TRBV29-1,CSVAQGNTEVFF
TRBJ2-7,TRBV6-6,CASGPTNGGYEQYF
TRBJ2-7,TRBV6-2/TRBV6-3,CASSFMQYYEQYF
TRBJ2-5,TRBV4-3,CASSQAASGKTGETQYF